This T cell receptor (beta chain) was found in a study of response to subunit inactivated influenza vaccine. The study's findings and limits: After each seasonal influenza vaccination, few new T cells are recruited, the authors suggested.

TCRdb processed the RT-PCR reads anew with MiXCR; each CDR3 protein has one entry. Found here are over 800,000 distinct CDR3 sequences, around 20% of them singletons; the top ten hold about a tenth. In the case of this clonotype: Its antigen remains unidentified.

The sequence came from a middle-aged man who received an inactivated influenza vaccine. This specimen was PBMCs from blood, taken more than 4 days after vaccination.

The CDR3 sequence: CASSLKREGDIQYF. DNA of the CDR3: TGTGCCAGCAGCTTAAAGCGGGAGGGAGACATTCAGTACTTC. The chain couples TRBV7-2 to TRBJ2-4; TRBD2 agrees at 10 bases. CDR1 is SGHTA and CDR2 is FQGNSA in the germline V gene. The CDR3 totals 14 residues. V dropped 2 bases and J dropped 8; count of bases not matched to a gene: 3.